One TCR beta chain is described in this entry. Its target is unknown. Primers for the PCR totalled 60 Vbeta and 13 Jbeta. TCRdb's table, derived via immunoSEQ multiplex PCR, lists solely in-frame clones and lacks some. The sample holds roughly 100,000 clones, 75% to 80% seen once. CDR1 and CDR2 (germline): GTSNPN, SVGIG (reference sequence). Deletions cut 0 bases from V and 7 bases from J, with 13 bases between. The CDR3 totals 15 residues. This entry is derived from a study of cytomegalovirus exposure and HLA in healthy donors. For the study at large: Findings of an earlier analysis included about 120 million unique TCR beta sequences from around 180 million T cells.

Study results and caveats: Several of the most significant clusters were apparently associated with common viral pathogens in a later analysis. The listing of about 150 TCR beta chains classed them as cytomegalovirus-associated.

V gene TRBV30 combines with J gene TRBJ1-6; D remains unclear. The sequence was collected from a male donor in good health and CMV-seropositive. The material sequenced was PBMCs. Here the CDR3 reads CAWSVLPAGNSPLHF. In DNA, the CDR3 is TGTGCCTGGAGTGTCCTCCCGGCGGGGAATTCACCCCTCCACTTT.